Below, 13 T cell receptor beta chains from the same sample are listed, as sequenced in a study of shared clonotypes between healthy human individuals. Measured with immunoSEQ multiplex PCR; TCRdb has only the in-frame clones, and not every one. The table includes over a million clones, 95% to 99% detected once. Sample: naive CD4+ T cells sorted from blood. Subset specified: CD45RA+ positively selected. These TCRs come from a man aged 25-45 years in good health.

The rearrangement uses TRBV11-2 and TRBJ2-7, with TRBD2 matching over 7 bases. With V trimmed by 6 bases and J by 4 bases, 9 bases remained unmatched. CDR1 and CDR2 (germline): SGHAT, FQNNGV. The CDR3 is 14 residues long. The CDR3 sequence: CASRRAGRGYEQYF. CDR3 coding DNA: TGTGCCAGCAGGAGAGCGGGGCGCGGATACGAGCAGTACTTC.

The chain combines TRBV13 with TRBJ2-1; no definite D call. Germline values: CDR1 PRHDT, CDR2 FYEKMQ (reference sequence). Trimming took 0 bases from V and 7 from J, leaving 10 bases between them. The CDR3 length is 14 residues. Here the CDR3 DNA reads TGTGCCAGCAGCTTAGGTAGGCTGGGGAATGAGCAGTTCTTC. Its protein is CASSLGRLGNEQFF.

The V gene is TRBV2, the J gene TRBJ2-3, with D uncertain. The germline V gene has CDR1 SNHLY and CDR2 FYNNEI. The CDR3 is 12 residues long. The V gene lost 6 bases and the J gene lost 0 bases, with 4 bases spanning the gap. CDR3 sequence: CASRTSTDTQYF. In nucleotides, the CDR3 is TGTGCCAGCAGAACTAGCACAGATACGCAGTATTTT.

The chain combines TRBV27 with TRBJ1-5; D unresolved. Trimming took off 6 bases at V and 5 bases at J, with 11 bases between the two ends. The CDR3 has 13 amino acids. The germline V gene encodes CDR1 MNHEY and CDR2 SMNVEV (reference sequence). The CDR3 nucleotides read TGTGCCAGCAGGGTGGGAGCCCATCAGCCCCAGCATTTT. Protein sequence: CASRVGAHQPQHF.

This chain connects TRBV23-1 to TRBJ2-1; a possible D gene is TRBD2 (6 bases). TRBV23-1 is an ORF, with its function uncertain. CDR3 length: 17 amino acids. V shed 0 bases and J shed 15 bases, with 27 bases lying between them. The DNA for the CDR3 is TGCGCCAGCAGTCAATCGCCGCGTCGGGAGACCCACTTTCGAGGGTTCTTC. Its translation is CASSQSPRRETHFRGFF.

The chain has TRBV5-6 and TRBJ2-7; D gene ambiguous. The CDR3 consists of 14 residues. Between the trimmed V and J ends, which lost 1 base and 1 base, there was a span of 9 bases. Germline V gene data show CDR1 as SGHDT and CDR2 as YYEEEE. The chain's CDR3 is CASSLIRESYEQYF. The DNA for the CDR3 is TGTGCCAGCAGCTTGATAAGGGAATCCTACGAGCAGTACTTC.

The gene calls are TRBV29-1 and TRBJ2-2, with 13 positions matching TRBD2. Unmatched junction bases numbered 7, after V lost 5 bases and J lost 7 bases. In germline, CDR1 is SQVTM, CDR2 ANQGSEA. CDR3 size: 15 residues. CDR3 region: CSVRLAGGRGGELFF. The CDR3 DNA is TGCAGCGTTAGACTAGCGGGAGGCCGGGGCGGGGAGCTGTTTTTT.

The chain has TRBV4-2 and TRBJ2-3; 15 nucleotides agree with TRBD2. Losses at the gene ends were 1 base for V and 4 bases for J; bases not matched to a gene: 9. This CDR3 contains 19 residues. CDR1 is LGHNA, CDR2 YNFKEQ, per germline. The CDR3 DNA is TGTGCCAGCAGCCAAGTCCGGACTAGCGGGAGGGGTTCAGCAGATACGCAGTATTTT. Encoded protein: CASSQVRTSGRGSADTQYF.

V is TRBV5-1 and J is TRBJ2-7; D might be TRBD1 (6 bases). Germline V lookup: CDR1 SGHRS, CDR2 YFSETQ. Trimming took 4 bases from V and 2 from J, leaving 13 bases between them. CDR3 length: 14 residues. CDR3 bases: TGCGCCAGCAGCCCCAACGGACAGACCTACGAGCAGTACTTC. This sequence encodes CASSPNGQTYEQYF.

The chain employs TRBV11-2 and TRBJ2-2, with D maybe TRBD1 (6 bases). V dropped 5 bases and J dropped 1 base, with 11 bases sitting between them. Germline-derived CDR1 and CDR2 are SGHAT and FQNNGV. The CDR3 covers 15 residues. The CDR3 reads CASSPRQENTGELFF. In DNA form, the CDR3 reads TGTGCCAGCAGCCCACGACAGGAGAACACCGGGGAGCTGTTTTTT.

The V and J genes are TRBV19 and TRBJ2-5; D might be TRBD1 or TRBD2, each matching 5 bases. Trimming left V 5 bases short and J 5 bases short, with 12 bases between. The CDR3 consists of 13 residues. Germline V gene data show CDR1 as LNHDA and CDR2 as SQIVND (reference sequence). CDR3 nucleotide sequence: TGTGCCAGTAGTTCAGGGAGCGTGGAGACCCAGTACTTC. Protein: CASSSGSVETQYF.

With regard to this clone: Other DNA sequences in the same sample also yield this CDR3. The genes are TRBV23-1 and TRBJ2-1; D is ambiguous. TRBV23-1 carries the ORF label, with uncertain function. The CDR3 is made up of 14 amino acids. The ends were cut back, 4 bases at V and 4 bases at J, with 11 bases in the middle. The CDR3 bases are TGCGCCAGCAGTCGAGGTACCGGATACAATGAGCAGTTCTTC. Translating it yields CASSRGTGYNEQFF.

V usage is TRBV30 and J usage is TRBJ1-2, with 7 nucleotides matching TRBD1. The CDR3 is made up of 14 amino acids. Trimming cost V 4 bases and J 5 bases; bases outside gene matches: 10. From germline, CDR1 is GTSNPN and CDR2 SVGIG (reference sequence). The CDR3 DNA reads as TGTGCCTGGAATCCGGGACAGCTAACTTATGGCTACACCTTC. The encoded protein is CAWNPGQLTYGYTF.